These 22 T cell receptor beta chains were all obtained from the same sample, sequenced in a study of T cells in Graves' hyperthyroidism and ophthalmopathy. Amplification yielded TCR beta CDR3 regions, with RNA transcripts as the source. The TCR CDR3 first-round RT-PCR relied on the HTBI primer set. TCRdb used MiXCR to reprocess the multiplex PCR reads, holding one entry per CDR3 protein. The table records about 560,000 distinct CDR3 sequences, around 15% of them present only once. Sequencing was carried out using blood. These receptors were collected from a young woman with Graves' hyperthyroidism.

For the CDR3, the DNA is TGCGCCAGCAGTAAGGGACAGGGGTTTGGCTACACCTTC. Translation gives CASSKGQGFGYTF. This chain links TRBV10-1 with TRBJ1-2, with 10 bases that match TRBD1. The CDR3 totals 13 residues. In germline, CDR1 is WNHNN, CDR2 SYGVQD (reference sequence). The V gene end was trimmed by 5 bases and the J gene end by 7 bases; junction bases not matched to a gene: 4.

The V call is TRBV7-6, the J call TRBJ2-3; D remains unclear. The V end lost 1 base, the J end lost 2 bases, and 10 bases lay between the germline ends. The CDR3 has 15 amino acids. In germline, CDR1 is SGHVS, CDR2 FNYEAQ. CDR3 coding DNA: TGTGCCAGCAGCTTAGTACTATCGAACACAGATACGCAGTATTTT. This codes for CASSLVLSNTDTQYF.

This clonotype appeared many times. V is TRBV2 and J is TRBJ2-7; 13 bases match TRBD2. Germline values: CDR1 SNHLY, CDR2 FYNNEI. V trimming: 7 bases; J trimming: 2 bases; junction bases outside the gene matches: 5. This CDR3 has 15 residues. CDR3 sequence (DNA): TGTGCCAGCACTATTACTAGCGGGAGGGCCTACGAGCAGTACTTC. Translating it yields CASTITSGRAYEQYF.

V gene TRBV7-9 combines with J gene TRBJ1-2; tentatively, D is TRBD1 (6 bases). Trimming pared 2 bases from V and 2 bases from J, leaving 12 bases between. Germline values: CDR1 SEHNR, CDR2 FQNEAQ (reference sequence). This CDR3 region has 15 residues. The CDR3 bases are TGTGCCAGCAGCTTAAAGGGGGGACACAACTATGGCTACACCTTC. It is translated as CASSLKGGHNYGYTF.

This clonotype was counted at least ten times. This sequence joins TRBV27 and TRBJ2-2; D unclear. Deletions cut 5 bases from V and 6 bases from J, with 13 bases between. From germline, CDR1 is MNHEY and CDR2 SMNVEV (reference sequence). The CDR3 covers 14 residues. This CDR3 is CASSPSRVSGELFF. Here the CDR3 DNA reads TGTGCCAGCAGTCCAAGCCGAGTTTCCGGGGAGCTGTTTTTT.

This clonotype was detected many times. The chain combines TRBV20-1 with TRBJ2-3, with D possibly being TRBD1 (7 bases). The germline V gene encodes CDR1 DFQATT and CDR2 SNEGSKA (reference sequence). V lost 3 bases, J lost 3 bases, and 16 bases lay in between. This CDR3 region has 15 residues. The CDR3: CSASVPGGLTDTQYF. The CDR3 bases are TGCAGTGCTAGCGTACCAGGGGGGCTTACAGATACGCAGTATTTT.

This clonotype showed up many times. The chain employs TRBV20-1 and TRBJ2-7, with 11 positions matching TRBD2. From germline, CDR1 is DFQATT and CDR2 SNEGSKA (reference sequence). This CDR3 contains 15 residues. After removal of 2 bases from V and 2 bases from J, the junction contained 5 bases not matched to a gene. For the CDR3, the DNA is TGCAGTGCTAGAAGGCTAGCGGGAGGTACCTACGAGCAGTACTTC. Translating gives CSARRLAGGTYEQYF.

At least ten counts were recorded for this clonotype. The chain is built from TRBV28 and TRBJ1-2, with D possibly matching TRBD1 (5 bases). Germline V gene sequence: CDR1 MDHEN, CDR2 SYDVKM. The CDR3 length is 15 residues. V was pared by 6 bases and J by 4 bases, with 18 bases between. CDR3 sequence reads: CASRSMRGLPYGYTF. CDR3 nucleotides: TGTGCCAGCAGGTCGATGAGGGGCCTACCCTATGGCTACACCTTC.

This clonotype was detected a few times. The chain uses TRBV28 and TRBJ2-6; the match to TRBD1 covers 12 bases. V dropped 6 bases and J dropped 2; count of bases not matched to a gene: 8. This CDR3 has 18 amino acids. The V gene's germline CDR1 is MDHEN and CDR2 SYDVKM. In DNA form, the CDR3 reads TGTGCCAGCAGACTCCCGGGACAGGGGGCAGCTGGGGCCAACGTCCTGACTTTC. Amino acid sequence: CASRLPGQGAAGANVLTF.

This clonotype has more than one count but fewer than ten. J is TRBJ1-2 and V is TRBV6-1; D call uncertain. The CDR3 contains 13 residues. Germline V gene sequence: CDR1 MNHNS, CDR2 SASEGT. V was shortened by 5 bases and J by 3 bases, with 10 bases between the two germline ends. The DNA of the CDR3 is TGTGCCAGCAGTAATGCTAGGGACTATGGCTACACCTTC. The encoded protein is CASSNARDYGYTF.

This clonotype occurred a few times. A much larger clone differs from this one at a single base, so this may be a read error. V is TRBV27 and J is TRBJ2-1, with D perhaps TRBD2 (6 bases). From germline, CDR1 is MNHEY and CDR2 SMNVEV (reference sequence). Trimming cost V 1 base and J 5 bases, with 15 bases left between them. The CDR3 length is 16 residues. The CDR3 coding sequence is TGTGCCAGCAGTTTATTCGGGGCGGGACCCCACAATGAGCAGTTCTTC. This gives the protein CASSLFGAGPHNEQFF.

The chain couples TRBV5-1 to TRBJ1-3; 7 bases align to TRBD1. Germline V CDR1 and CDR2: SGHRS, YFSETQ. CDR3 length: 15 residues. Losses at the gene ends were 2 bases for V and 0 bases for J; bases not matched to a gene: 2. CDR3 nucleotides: TGCGCCAGCAGCTTCACAGGGGACTCTGGAAACACCATATATTTT. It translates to CASSFTGDSGNTIYF. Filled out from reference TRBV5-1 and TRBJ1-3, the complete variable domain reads KAGVTQTPRYLIKTRGQQVTLSCSPISGHRSVSWYQQTPGQGLQFLFEYFSETQRNKGNFPGRFSGRQFSNSRSEMNVSTLELGDSALYLCASSFTGDSGNTIYFGEGSWLTVV.

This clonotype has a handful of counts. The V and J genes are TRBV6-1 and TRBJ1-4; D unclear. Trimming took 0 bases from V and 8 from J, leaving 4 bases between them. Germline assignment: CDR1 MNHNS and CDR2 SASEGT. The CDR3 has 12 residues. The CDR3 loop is CASSEAAEKLFF. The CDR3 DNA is TGTGCCAGCAGTGAAGCAGCAGAAAAACTGTTTTTT.

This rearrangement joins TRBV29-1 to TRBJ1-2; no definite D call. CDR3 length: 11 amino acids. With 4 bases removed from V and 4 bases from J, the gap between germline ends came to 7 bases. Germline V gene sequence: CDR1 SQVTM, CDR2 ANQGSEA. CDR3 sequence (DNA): TGCAGCGTTGGGAGTCTCTATGGCTACACCTTC. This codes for CSVGSLYGYTF.

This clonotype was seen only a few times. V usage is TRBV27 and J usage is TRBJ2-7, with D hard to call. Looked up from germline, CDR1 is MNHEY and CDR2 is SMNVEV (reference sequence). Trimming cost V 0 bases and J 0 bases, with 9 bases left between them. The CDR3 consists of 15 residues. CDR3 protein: CASSLSPPSSYEQYF. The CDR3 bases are TGTGCCAGCAGTTTATCACCGCCCAGCTCCTACGAGCAGTACTTC.

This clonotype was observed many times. CDR3: CASSPSTEPERTGSTYEQYF. In DNA, the CDR3 is TGTGCCAGCAGCCCGTCAACCGAGCCCGAACGGACAGGGAGTACCTACGAGCAGTACTTC. This chain links TRBV7-9 with TRBJ2-7, with 8 bases lining up with TRBD1. The CDR3 sequence is 20 residues long. V gave up 5 bases and J gave up 2 bases; unmatched junction bases: 23. CDR1 and CDR2 (germline): SEHNR, FQNEAQ (reference sequence).

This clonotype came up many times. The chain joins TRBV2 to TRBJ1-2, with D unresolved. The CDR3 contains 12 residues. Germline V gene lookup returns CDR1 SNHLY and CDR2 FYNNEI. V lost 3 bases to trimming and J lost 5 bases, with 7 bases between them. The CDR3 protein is CASSERQYGYTF. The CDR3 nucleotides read TGTGCCAGCAGTGAGCGGCAGTATGGCTACACCTTC. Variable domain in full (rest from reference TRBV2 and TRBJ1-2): EPEVTQTPSHQVTQMGQEVILRCVPISNHLYFYWYRQILGQKVEFLVSFYNNEISEKSEIFDDQFSVERPDGSNFTLKIRSTKLEDSAMYFCASSERQYGYTFGSGTRLTVV.

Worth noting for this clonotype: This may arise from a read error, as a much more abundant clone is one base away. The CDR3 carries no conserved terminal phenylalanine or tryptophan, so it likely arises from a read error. In nucleotides, the CDR3 is TGTGCCAGCAGTCCATACAGGGTATACAATGAGCAGTTCTCC. As protein: CASSPYRVYNEQFS. The chain couples TRBV28 to TRBJ2-1; weak D call: TRBD1 (6 bases). V was pared by 5 bases and J by 4 bases, with 12 bases between. CDR3 length: 14 residues. Germline CDR1 and CDR2: MDHEN and SYDVKM.

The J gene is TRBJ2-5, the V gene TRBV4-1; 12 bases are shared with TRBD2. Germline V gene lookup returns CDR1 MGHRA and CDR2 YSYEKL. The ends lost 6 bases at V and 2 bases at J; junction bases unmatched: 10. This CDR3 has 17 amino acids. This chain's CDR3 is CASSRTSGGNLQETQYF. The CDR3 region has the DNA TGCGCCAGCAGTCGTACTAGCGGGGGGAACCTTCAAGAGACCCAGTACTTC.

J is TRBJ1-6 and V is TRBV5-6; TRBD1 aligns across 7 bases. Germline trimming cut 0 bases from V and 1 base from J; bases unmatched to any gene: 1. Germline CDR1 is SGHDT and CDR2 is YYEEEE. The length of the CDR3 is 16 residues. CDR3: CASSLGQGSYNSPLHF. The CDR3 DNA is TGTGCCAGCAGCTTGGGACAGGGATCCTATAATTCACCCCTCCACTTT.

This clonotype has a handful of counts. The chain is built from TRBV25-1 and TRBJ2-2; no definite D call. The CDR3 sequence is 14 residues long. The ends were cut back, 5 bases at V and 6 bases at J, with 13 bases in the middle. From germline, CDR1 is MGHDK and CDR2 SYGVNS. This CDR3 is CASSSRATAGELFF. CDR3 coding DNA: TGTGCCAGCAGTTCCCGGGCGACCGCCGGGGAGCTGTTTTTT.

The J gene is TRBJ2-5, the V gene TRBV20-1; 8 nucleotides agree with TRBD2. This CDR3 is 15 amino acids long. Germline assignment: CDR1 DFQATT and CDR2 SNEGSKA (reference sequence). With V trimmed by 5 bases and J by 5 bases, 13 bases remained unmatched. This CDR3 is CSALSGTRDVETQYF. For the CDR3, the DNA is TGCAGTGCTCTAAGTGGGACTAGGGATGTGGAGACCCAGTACTTC.